A selection of T cell receptor beta chains follows, all from one sample in a study of blood T cell repertoires in COVID-19. Assay used: immunoSEQ multiplex PCR; TCRdb lists only in-frame clones, some missing. The sample includes 200,000 to 250,000 clones, around four fifths of them seen just once. The source material was peripheral blood. These receptors came from a woman aged 55-69 years who had recovered from COVID-19. CDR3s include the opening cysteine and the closing phenylalanine or tryptophan. Each record gives: D gene, J gene, clone size, V gene, CDR3 protein, CDR3 DNA. A D gene is named only where the DNA matches it firmly. Not every row has a clone size; where given, it reads once, few, many or a size class.

>TRBD1|TRBJ1-2|-|TRBV6-2/TRBV6-3
CASSYSIRDRGSANYGYTF
TGTGCCAGCAGTTACTCGATTCGGGACAGGGGATCAGCTAACTATGGCTACACCTTC
>TRBD1|TRBJ1-5|-|TRBV5-6
CASSLYRGDQPQHF
TGTGCCAGCAGCTTATACAGGGGGGATCAGCCCCAGCATTTT
>TRBD1|TRBJ2-7|-|TRBV5-6
CASSPLTGAGEQYF
TGTGCCAGCAGCCCCTTGACAGGGGCGGGCGAGCAGTACTTC
>-|TRBJ1-5|-|TRBV6-1
CASSEMVGGSNQPQHF
TGTGCCAGCAGTGAAATGGTAGGAGGGAGCAATCAGCCCCAGCATTTT
>TRBD2|TRBJ2-6|once|TRBV25-1
CASTPTSGDSGANVLTF
TGTGCCAGCACCCCGACTAGCGGGGACTCTGGGGCCAACGTCCTGACTTTC
>TRBD1|TRBJ2-1|-|TRBV5-1
CASSLGSRDSNEQFF
TGCGCCAGCAGCTTGGGTTCCCGGGACAGCAATGAGCAGTTCTTC
>-|TRBJ1-1|-|TRBV6-5
CASSSTFGTEAFF
TGTGCCAGCAGTTCCACATTTGGCACTGAAGCTTTCTTT
>-|TRBJ1-2|-|TRBV30
CAWSVYAEVDGYTF
TGTGCCTGGAGTGTATATGCGGAGGTGGATGGCTACACCTTC
>TRBD1|TRBJ1-3|-|TRBV9
CASSVEGTEPGNTIYF
TGTGCCAGCAGCGTAGAAGGGACAGAACCTGGAAACACCATATATTTT
>-|TRBJ2-7|-|TRBV7-3
CASSPAGSYEQYF
TGTGCCAGCAGCCCCGCCGGTTCCTACGAGCAGTACTTC
>-|TRBJ2-1|-|TRBV12-3/TRBV12-4
CASSRLGSEQFF
TGTGCCAGCAGTCGACTAGGTTCTGAGCAGTTCTTC
>-|TRBJ2-3|-|TRBV7-8
CASSSAPGVTQYF
TGTGCCAGCAGCTCGGCTCCGGGGGTTACGCAGTATTTT
>TRBD2|TRBJ2-5|once|TRBV7-2
CASSLGPAGGTQYF
TGTGCCAGCAGCTTAGGGCCAGCGGGGGGAACCCAGTACTTC
>-|TRBJ2-1|-|TRBV2
CASLAPPGARDNEQFF
TGTGCCAGCCTGGCCCCCCCAGGGGCTCGGGACAATGAGCAGTTCTTC
>TRBD1|TRBJ2-1|-|TRBV24-1
CATSGSTGTGDLSSYNEQFF
TGTGCCACCAGTGGCTCCACCGGGACAGGGGATCTTAGCTCCTACAATGAGCAGTTCTTC
>-|TRBJ1-3|-|TRBV7-6
CASSPRDFSGNTIYF
TGTGCCAGCAGCCCCCGGGACTTCTCTGGAAACACCATATATTTT
>-|TRBJ2-4|-|TRBV13
CASSPRLVSLAKNIQYF
TGTGCCAGCAGCCCCCGACTGGTCTCATTAGCCAAAAACATTCAGTACTTC
>-|TRBJ2-5|-|TRBV10-3
CAIRDFQETQYF
TGTGCCATCAGGGACTTTCAAGAGACCCAGTACTTC
>-|TRBJ1-3|-|TRBV9
CASSEEWEGNTIYF
TGTGCCAGCAGCGAGGAATGGGAGGGGAACACCATATATTTT
>TRBD2|TRBJ2-3|-|TRBV6-4
CASSDSPSGGSTDTQYF
TGTGCCAGCAGTGACTCGCCTAGCGGGGGAAGCACAGATACGCAGTATTTT
>-|TRBJ2-7|-|TRBV7-2
CASSPVGGGPYEQYF
TGTGCCAGCAGTCCCGTAGGGGGGGGGCCCTACGAGCAGTACTTC
>TRBD1|TRBJ1-2|-|TRBV9
CASGRGQGARGYTF
TGTGCCAGCGGACGGGGACAGGGGGCGCGTGGCTACACCTTC
>TRBD1|TRBJ1-2|-|TRBV29-1
CSGGLGGDDYGYTF
TGCAGCGGGGGACTAGGGGGCGATGACTATGGCTACACCTTC
>TRBD2|TRBJ2-5|-|TRBV27
CASSLLLPGGQETQYF
TGTGCCAGCAGTTTATTATTGCCGGGGGGGCAAGAGACCCAGTACTTC
>-|TRBJ2-3|-|TRBV6-1
CASSEGPSTDTQYF
TGTGCCAGCAGTGAAGGGCCCAGCACAGATACGCAGTATTTT
>-|TRBJ2-1|-|TRBV19
CASTPGGSSYNEQFF
TGTGCCAGTACCCCTGGGGGGTCCTCCTACAATGAGCAGTTCTTC
>-|TRBJ1-5|few|TRBV24-1
CATMVRGDQPQHF
TGTGCCACCATGGTTCGGGGGGATCAGCCCCAGCATTTT
>TRBD2|TRBJ2-2|-|TRBV5-1
CASRTSGVANTGELFF
TGCGCCAGCAGGACTAGCGGGGTCGCGAACACCGGGGAGCTGTTTTTT
>-|TRBJ2-3|once|TRBV11-1
CASSWVWANSDTQYF
TGTGCCAGCAGCTGGGTCTGGGCAAACTCAGATACGCAGTATTTT